This T cell receptor (beta chain) originates from a study of T cells in Graves' hyperthyroidism and ophthalmopathy. Study-wide context: Peripheral blood was collected at initial diagnosis, before any treatment.

What was amplified from RNA transcripts were TCR beta CDR3 regions. When the TCR CDR3 underwent first-round RT-PCR, the HTBI primer set was used. TCRdb re-analysed the multiplex PCR reads in MiXCR, keeping a single row per CDR3 protein. The data contain about 400,000 distinct CDR3 sequences, about 15% of them singletons. A few counts support this clonotype. Patients were aged 18 to 65, had disease duration under 2 months, and had newly diagnosed hyperthyroidism. V dropped 4 bases and J dropped 3; count of bases not matched to a gene: 4. Germline loops: CDR1 SGHNT, CDR2 YYREEE (reference sequence). This CDR3 is built from 15 residues.

The rearrangement uses TRBV5-4 and TRBJ2-2, with 9 bases aligning to TRBD2. This receptor was obtained from a woman in her 30s with Graves' hyperthyroidism. Material for sequencing was blood. CDR3 region: CASSTAGGDTGELFF. In DNA form, the CDR3 reads TGTGCCAGCAGCACGGCGGGGGGGGACACCGGGGAGCTGTTTTTT. Drawing the rest from reference TRBV5-4 and TRBJ2-2, the complete variable domain is ETGVTQSPTHLIKTRGQQVTLRCSSQSGHNTVSWYQQALGQGPQFIFQYYREEENGRGNFPPRFSGLQFPNYSSELNVNALELDDSALYLCASSTAGGDTGELFFGEGSRLTVL.